The 25 T cell receptor beta chains below were found in one sample sequenced in a study of graft-versus-host responses after intestinal transplantation. Assay: immunoSEQ multiplex PCR; the TCRdb copy retains only in-frame clones and omits some. The profile covers over 80,000 clones, with about 84% appearing a single time and 1.4% to 1.5% taken by the ten largest. The sample here was PBMCs, taken 255 days after intestinal transplant. The receptor set was obtained from a human patient who received an intestinal transplant, so some T cells may come from the graft donor.

This chain joins TRBV19 and TRBJ1-2; 7 positions match TRBD1. Germline lookup yields CDR1 LNHDA and CDR2 SQIVND (reference sequence). This CDR3 is 14 amino acids long. V lost 5 bases to trimming and J lost 4 bases; unmatched junction nucleotides: 7. CDR3 bases: TGTGCCAGTAGTTCGACAGGGATGGGCTATGGCTACACCTTC. Translated, it gives CASSSTGMGYGYTF.

For the CDR3, the DNA is TGCGCCAGCAGCCAAGAGGCTGGGAGGTTGTCTGGAAACACCATATATTTT. Residues: CASSQEAGRLSGNTIYF. The rearrangement uses TRBV4-1 and TRBJ1-3; D is unclear. The CDR3 sequence is 17 residues long. Trimming stripped 0 bases from V and 1 base from J, with 13 bases between. Germline V gene lookup returns CDR1 MGHRA and CDR2 YSYEKL.

CDR3 sequence: CASSARQGTGELFF. The CDR3 DNA is TGCGCCAGCAGCGCCCGACAGGGCACCGGGGAGCTGTTTTTT. The V gene is TRBV5-1, the J gene TRBJ2-2, with TRBD1 identical over 7 bases. CDR1 and CDR2 from the germline V gene are SGHRS and YFSETQ. The junction had 4 bases not matched to a gene; V was cut back by 4 bases and J by 4 bases. CDR3 length: 14 residues.

This chain joins TRBV28 and TRBJ2-7, with 11 bases matching TRBD2. The V segment lost 5 bases and the J segment 3 bases; nucleotides outside the gene matches: 6. The CDR3 is made up of 15 amino acids. Germline values: CDR1 MDHEN, CDR2 SYDVKM. CDR3 DNA: TGTGCCAGCAGTCTACTAGCGGGAGAGCTCTACGAGCAGTACTTC. Encoded protein: CASSLLAGELYEQYF.

The rearrangement links TRBV5-1 to TRBJ2-3; TRBD2 matches 9 bases. CDR1 and CDR2 from the germline V gene are SGHRS and YFSETQ. V dropped 7 bases and J dropped 0; count of bases not matched to a gene: 3. The CDR3 is made up of 14 amino acids. The CDR3 reads CASGRGGSTDTQYF. The CDR3 nucleotides read TGCGCCAGCGGGCGGGGGGGCAGCACAGATACGCAGTATTTT.

The V call is TRBV9, the J call TRBJ2-6; TRBD1 or TRBD2 may be the D gene (5 bases each). This CDR3 comprises 16 residues. The germline V and J ends were trimmed by 3 bases and 2 bases, with 12 bases remaining between them. CDR1 and CDR2 (germline): SGDLS, YYNGEE. CDR3 loop: CASSARGGAGANVLTF. The CDR3 region has the DNA TGTGCCAGCAGCGCTCGTGGGGGTGCTGGGGCCAACGTCCTGACTTTC.

The CDR3 DNA is TGTGCCAGTAGCAGGGGACTAGGCGACTACGAGCAGTACTTC. This translates into CASSRGLGDYEQYF. The chain combines TRBV19 with TRBJ2-7; 8 bases are shared with TRBD2. Germline V lookup: CDR1 LNHDA, CDR2 SQIVND (reference sequence). The ends lost 6 bases at V and 3 bases at J; junction bases unmatched: 7. The CDR3 runs to 14 residues. Together with reference TRBV19 and TRBJ2-7, the CDR3 gives the full variable domain: DGGITQSPKYLFRKEGQNVTLSCEQNLNHDAMYWYRQDPGQGLRLIYYSQIVNDFQKGDIAEGYSVSREKKESFPLTVTSAQKNPTAFYLCASSRGLGDYEQYFGPGTRLTVT.

This chain uses TRBV28 with TRBJ1-5; D gene uncertain. The CDR3 has 13 amino acids. CDR1 is MDHEN, CDR2 SYDVKM, per germline. V lost 3 bases and J lost 8, with 11 bases in between. CDR3 sequence (DNA): TGTGCCAGCAGTTTGGGTAGTCTAGAGCCCCAGCATTTT. Protein sequence: CASSLGSLEPQHF.

A few counts support this clone. This chain uses TRBV7-9 with TRBJ1-1, with D maybe TRBD1 (5 bases). Trimming removed 5 bases at V and 0 bases at J, with 13 bases between. There are 15 residues in the CDR3. Germline lookup yields CDR1 SEHNR and CDR2 FQNEAQ (reference sequence). The CDR3 DNA sequence: TGTGCCAGCAGCCCACGACAGAGGATGAACACTGAAGCTTTCTTT. Amino acid sequence: CASSPRQRMNTEAFF.

The chain links TRBV28 to TRBJ1-3; weak D call: TRBD1 (5 bases). This CDR3 contains 16 residues. With 6 bases removed from V and 0 bases from J, the gap between germline ends came to 15 bases. Germline V gene sequence: CDR1 MDHEN, CDR2 SYDVKM. The CDR3 DNA follows: TGTGCCAGCAGCACCCCCCGGACATTCTCTGGAAACACCATATATTTT. Its translation: CASSTPRTFSGNTIYF.

The chain has TRBV6-8 and TRBJ2-7; D is uncertain. V was clipped by 7 bases and J by 1 base, with 17 bases between them. CDR1 and CDR2 (germline): MNHGY, SAAAGT. The CDR3 loop spans 15 amino acids. CDR3 loop: CASTSRHRPSYEQYF. The CDR3 bases are TGTGCCAGCACCTCCCGACACCGACCGTCCTACGAGCAGTACTTC.

This chain joins TRBV19 and TRBJ2-7, with D perhaps TRBD2 (6 bases). The CDR3 has 13 residues. CDR1 and CDR2 (germline): LNHDA, SQIVND (reference sequence). V dropped 6 bases and J dropped 3 bases, with 12 bases sitting between them. The chain's CDR3 is CASSRERFYEQYF. The DNA for the CDR3 is TGTGCCAGTAGCCGGGAGCGGTTCTACGAGCAGTACTTC.

The gene calls are TRBV18 and TRBJ1-1; no reliable D call. Germline CDR1 KGHSH, CDR2 LQKENI. This CDR3 has 15 amino acids. V was pared by 3 bases and J by 6 bases, with 17 bases between. Written as DNA, the CDR3 is TGTGCCAGCTCACCGAACTCGGGGATGAGGGCTGAAGCTTTCTTT. Protein sequence: CASSPNSGMRAEAFF.

The genes are TRBV7-9 and TRBJ1-5; tentative D call: TRBD1 (5 bases). The V and J ends lost 2 bases and 2 bases respectively, with 7 bases between them. Per the germline V gene, CDR1 is SEHNR and CDR2 is FQNEAQ (reference sequence). The CDR3 loop spans 14 amino acids. In DNA, the CDR3 is TGTGCCAGCAGCTTACGGGGGGGCAATCAGCCCCAGCATTTT. This translates into CASSLRGGNQPQHF.

The CDR3 region is CASSGVGGGSYNEQFF. CDR3 sequence (DNA): TGTGCCAGCAGTGGGGTTGGCGGGGGATCATACAATGAGCAGTTCTTC. The chain links TRBV6-4 to TRBJ2-1, with 7 bases lining up with TRBD2. Unmatched junction bases numbered 10, after V lost 4 bases and J lost 4 bases. Germline V gene sequence: CDR1 MRHNA, CDR2 SNTAGT. The CDR3 is 16 residues long.

This chain connects TRBV7-3 to TRBJ2-3; the D is unclear. V lost 4 bases and J lost 0, with 8 bases in between. Germline CDR1 SGHTA, CDR2 FQGTGA. The CDR3 is made up of 14 amino acids. Here the CDR3 reads CASSSAHSTDTQYF. CDR3 nucleotide sequence: TGTGCCAGCAGCTCCGCCCATAGCACAGATACGCAGTATTTT.

The chain recombines TRBV6-5 with TRBJ1-1; D is undetermined. Trimming removed 2 bases at V and 1 base at J, with 5 bases between. Germline CDR1 reads MNHEY; CDR2 reads SVGAGI. The CDR3 is 13 amino acids. The CDR3 nucleotides read TGTGCCAGCAGTTACAATGGGAACACTGAAGCTTTCTTT. Translated, it gives CASSYNGNTEAFF.

This chain joins TRBV10-1 and TRBJ2-1; 12 bases map to TRBD2. The CDR3 spans 15 residues. Germline V lookup: CDR1 WNHNN, CDR2 SYGVQD (reference sequence). With 4 bases clipped from V and 6 bases from J, the junction kept 4 bases outside the gene matches. The CDR3 coding sequence is TGCGCCAGCAGTGTCCTAGCGGGGGGGCCCAATGAGCAGTTCTTC. Protein sequence: CASSVLAGGPNEQFF.

The chain uses TRBV6-1 and TRBJ2-1; 10 bases fit TRBD2. The CDR3 has 15 amino acids. V lost 5 bases to trimming and J lost 7 bases; unmatched junction nucleotides: 8. CDR1 MNHNS and CDR2 SASEGT come from the germline V gene. CDR3 protein: CASSKPGLAPNEQFF. The DNA of the CDR3 is TGTGCCAGCAGTAAGCCGGGACTAGCGCCAAATGAGCAGTTCTTC.

The chain has TRBV28 and TRBJ2-7; no definite D call. Germline assignment: CDR1 MDHEN and CDR2 SYDVKM. This CDR3 has 11 residues. V was clipped by 2 bases and J by 4 bases, with 3 bases between them. CDR3 coding DNA: TGTGCCAGCAGTTTAGAGTACGAGCAGTACTTC. This translates into CASSLEYEQYF.

The rearrangement joins TRBV20-1 to TRBJ1-2; D not resolved. The V end was cut by 5 bases, the J end by 4 bases, with 8 bases between. CDR1 is DFQATT and CDR2 is SNEGSKA in the germline V gene (reference sequence). The length of the CDR3 is 11 residues. CDR3 residues: CSAWTAYGYTF. CDR3 coding DNA: TGCAGTGCTTGGACTGCCTATGGCTACACCTTC.

The gene calls are TRBV5-1 and TRBJ1-1, with 10 positions matching TRBD1. This CDR3 is built from 17 residues. J lost 0 bases, V lost 2 bases, and 7 bases had no gene match. Germline V gene lookup returns CDR1 SGHRS and CDR2 YFSETQ. The CDR3 here is CASSFRGTGAVNTEAFF. In DNA form, the CDR3 reads TGCGCCAGCAGCTTCAGGGGGACAGGGGCTGTGAACACTGAAGCTTTCTTT.

This clone was counted once. The chain recombines TRBV18 with TRBJ1-2, with D hard to call. Germline V lookup: CDR1 KGHSH, CDR2 LQKENI. Deletions cut 4 bases from V and 4 bases from J, with 13 bases between. The CDR3 totals 14 residues. The CDR3: CASSLSREPYGYTF. In DNA, the CDR3 is TGTGCCAGCTCACTTTCCAGAGAACCCTATGGCTACACCTTC.

The chain combines TRBV7-9 with TRBJ2-1, with 9 bases that match TRBD1. The CDR3 is made up of 15 amino acids. Germline assignment: CDR1 SEHNR and CDR2 FQNEAQ (reference sequence). Unmatched junction bases numbered 7, after V lost 5 bases and J lost 5 bases. The CDR3, as DNA: TGTGCCAGCAGCACCAGGACAGGGGCCGACAATGAGCAGTTCTTC. Its translation is CASSTRTGADNEQFF.

The chain recombines TRBV4-1 with TRBJ1-2; 9 bases align to TRBD1. Germline V gene data show CDR1 as MGHRA and CDR2 as YSYEKL. CDR3 size: 14 residues. With V trimmed by 2 bases and J by 7 bases, 5 bases remained unmatched. The DNA for the CDR3 is TGCGCCAGCAGCCAATCACAGACAGGGGGTGGCTACACCTTC. Protein sequence: CASSQSQTGGGYTF.